These T cell receptor beta chains were read from a single sample in a study of technical replicates of blood from a handful of donors. Using immunoSEQ multiplex PCR, the repertoire was profiled, and TCRdb retains in-frame clones only, with some absent. The repertoire holds 65,000 to 90,000 clones, with 92% as singletons. What was sequenced was T cells isolated from PBMCs. The receptors were gathered from a human donor in good health. CDR3s leave out the opening cysteine and the closing phenylalanine or tryptophan.

V gene	J gene	CDR3 protein
TRBV19	TRBJ2-7	ASSSGTGTYEQY
TRBV5-1	TRBJ2-7	ASSLAESRGLQY
TRBV28	TRBJ2-2	ASSGGNTGELF
TRBV6-1	TRBJ2-6	ASRAGSGANVLT
TRBV10-3	TRBJ2-2	ATTDREEIGELF
TRBV19	TRBJ1-2	ASSMGQGIRGYT
TRBV11-2	TRBJ1-2	ASSLQGTGGRYGYT
TRBV28	TRBJ2-7	ASGSYGGNGNEQY
TRBV9	TRBJ2-7	ASSPRGPSYEQY
TRBV2	TRBJ2-7	ASRRLAGGIPYEQY
TRBV20-1	TRBJ2-3	SATQTDTQY
TRBV4-1	TRBJ2-5	ASSRIRGGEGVGETQY
TRBV9	TRBJ2-1	ASSVWTSGYNEQF
TRBV13	TRBJ2-2	ASSLEQGASDTGELF
TRBV10-3	TRBJ2-7	AISWDRTYEQY
TRBV14	TRBJ2-1	ASSQDVSLALNNEQF
TRBV7-9	TRBJ1-1	ASSRPGNTEAF
TRBV4-2	TRBJ1-5	ASGTGYNQPQH
TRBV18	TRBJ2-7	ASSPRDRGSYEQY
TRBV2	TRBJ1-3	ASREGESGNTIY
TRBV9	TRBJ2-1	ASNSGGVNEQF
TRBV9	TRBJ1-4	ASSTLGQGEKLF
TRBV7-3	TRBJ1-1	ASSLRAGYRVGTEAF
TRBV2	TRBJ1-4	ASTPGQGNEKLF
TRBV29-1	TRBJ1-1	SVLLSDTEAF
TRBV5-1	TRBJ1-3	ASSATTGGNTIY
TRBV4-1	TRBJ2-2	ASSQLIPLAGVLNTGELF
TRBV6-5	TRBJ1-5	ASGGGYSNQPQH